This T cell receptor beta chain is drawn from a study of blood T cells in healthy people across ages. A second PCR, run for about 6 to 11 cycles, used a sample-barcoded 5' primer plus a J-beta primer mix. Via MiXCR, TCRdb re-called the 5' RACE reads, giving one row per CDR3 protein. The repertoire holds hundreds of thousands of distinct CDR3 sequences, with 45% to 50% as singletons. The CDR3 sequence is 17 residues long. V trimming: 5 bases; J trimming: 5 bases; junction bases outside the gene matches: 12. Germline lookup yields CDR1 SEHNR and CDR2 FQNEAQ (reference sequence). This clonotype appeared a few times. Donor samples were obtained from healthy Caucasian individuals from Russia, aged 6 to 90.

The origin of this receptor is an older woman in good health. The V and J genes are TRBV7-9 and TRBJ2-1, with TRBD2 identical over 10 bases. The sequenced sample was blood. The CDR3 DNA sequence: TGTGCCAGCAGCGTTATGCCTGGGCTAGCGGGGGACAATGAGCAGTTCTTC. Translating it yields CASSVMPGLAGDNEQFF.